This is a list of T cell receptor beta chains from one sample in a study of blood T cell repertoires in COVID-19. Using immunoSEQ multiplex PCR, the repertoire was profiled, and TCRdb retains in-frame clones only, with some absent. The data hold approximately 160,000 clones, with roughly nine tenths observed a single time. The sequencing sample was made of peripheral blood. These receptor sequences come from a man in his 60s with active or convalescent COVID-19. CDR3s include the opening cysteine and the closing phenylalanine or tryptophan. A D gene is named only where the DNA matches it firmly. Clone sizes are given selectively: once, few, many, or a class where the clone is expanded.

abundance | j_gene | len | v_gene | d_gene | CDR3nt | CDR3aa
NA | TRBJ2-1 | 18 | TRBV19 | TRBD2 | TGTGCCAGTAGTATGGGTGGTCCTAGCGGTTATGGCTACAATGAGCAGTTCTTC | CASSMGGPSGYGYNEQFF
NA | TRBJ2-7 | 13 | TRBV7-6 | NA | TGTGCCAGCAGCTTAGAAACTCCCTACGAGCAGTACTTC | CASSLETPYEQYF
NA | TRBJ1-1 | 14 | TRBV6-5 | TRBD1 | TGTGCCAGCACCACGACAGGGGTTTCGGGTGAAGCTTTCTTT | CASTTTGVSGEAFF
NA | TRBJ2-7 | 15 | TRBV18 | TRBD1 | TGTGCCAGCTCACCACCGACAGGGTATCAGAACGAGCAGTACTTC | CASSPPTGYQNEQYF
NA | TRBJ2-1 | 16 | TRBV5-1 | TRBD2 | TGCGCCAGCAGCCCCGGGGTTAGCGGGGCCTTGAATGAGCAGTTCTTC | CASSPGVSGALNEQFF
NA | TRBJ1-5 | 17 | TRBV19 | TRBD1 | TGTGCCAGTAGTATTTATGGATGGCAGGGGGCCCATCAGCCCCAGCATTTT | CASSIYGWQGAHQPQHF
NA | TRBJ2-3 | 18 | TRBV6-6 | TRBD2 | TGTGCCAGCAGTCTCGGGACTAGCGGGAGATGGGGGACAGATACGCAGTATTTT | CASSLGTSGRWGTDTQYF
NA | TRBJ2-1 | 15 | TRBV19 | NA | TGTGCCAGTAGTCTCGGTTTAGCGGCATACAATGAGCAGTTCTTC | CASSLGLAAYNEQFF
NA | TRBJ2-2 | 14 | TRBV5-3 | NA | TGTGCCATCCGCGGCAGGGGGGCCACCGGGGAGCTGTTTTTT | CAIRGRGATGELFF
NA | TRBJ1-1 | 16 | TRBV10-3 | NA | TGTGCCATCAGTGGGTCCCCAGGGAATATGAACACTGAAGCTTTCTTT | CAISGSPGNMNTEAFF
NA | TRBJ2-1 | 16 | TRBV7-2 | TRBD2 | TGTGCCAGCAGCACACGAACTAGCGGGGGTGGGAATGAGCAGTTCTTC | CASSTRTSGGGNEQFF
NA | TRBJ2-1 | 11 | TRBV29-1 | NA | TGCAGCGTTTTAATCTACAATGAGCAGTTCTTC | CSVLIYNEQFF
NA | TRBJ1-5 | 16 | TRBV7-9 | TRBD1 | TGTGCCAGCAGCTTAGTGACAGGGGGCCGCGGTCAGCCCCAGCATTTT | CASSLVTGGRGQPQHF
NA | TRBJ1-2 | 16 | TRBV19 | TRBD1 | TGTGCCAGTAGTCCGGACAGGGGTACTCGACTTTATGGCTACACCTTC | CASSPDRGTRLYGYTF
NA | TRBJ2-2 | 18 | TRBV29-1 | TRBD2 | TGCAGCGTTGAGATCGGACTAGCGGGAGCGTCGAACACCGGGGAGCTGTTTTTT | CSVEIGLAGASNTGELFF
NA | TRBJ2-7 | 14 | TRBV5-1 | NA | TGCGCCAGCAGCAAAACTAGTGGACTCTACGAGCAGTACTTC | CASSKTSGLYEQYF
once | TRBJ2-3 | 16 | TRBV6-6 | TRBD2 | TGTGCCAGCAGTTACCTTCTAGCGGGGCCACGGGATACGCAGTATTTT | CASSYLLAGPRDTQYF
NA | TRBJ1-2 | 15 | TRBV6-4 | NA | TGTGCCAGCAGTGACTCTGGAGGGATCGACTATGGCTACACCTTC | CASSDSGGIDYGYTF
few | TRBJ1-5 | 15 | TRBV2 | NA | TGTGCCAGCAGTGAATTCTCCGGCCCAGGTCAGCCCCAGCATTTT | CASSEFSGPGQPQHF
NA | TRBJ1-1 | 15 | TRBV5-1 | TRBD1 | TGCGCCAGCAGCTTTTTGGAGGGGGCGAGCACTGAAGCTTTCTTT | CASSFLEGASTEAFF
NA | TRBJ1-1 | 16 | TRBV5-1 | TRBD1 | TGCGCCAGCAGCCCCTCGTTGGGGCAGGGGGCGCGAGAAGCTTTCTTT | CASSPSLGQGAREAFF
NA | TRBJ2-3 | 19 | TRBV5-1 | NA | TGCGCCAGCAGCTTGGGAGGTTACCCGGGGGTCTCGGGCACAGATACGCAGTATTTT | CASSLGGYPGVSGTDTQYF
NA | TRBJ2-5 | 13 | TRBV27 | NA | TGTGCCAGCAGTTCGGGGGGCGTTGGGACCCAGTACTTC | CASSSGGVGTQYF
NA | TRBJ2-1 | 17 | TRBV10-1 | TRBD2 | TGCGCCAGCAGTCCCGGGACTAGCGCGAGCTCCTACAATGAGCAGTTCTTC | CASSPGTSASSYNEQFF
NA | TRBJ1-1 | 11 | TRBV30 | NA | TGTGCCTGGAGTGGCGGGGTTGTAGCTTTCTTT | CAWSGGVVAFF
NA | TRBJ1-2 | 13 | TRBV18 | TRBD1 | TGTGCCAGCTCACAGGGACAGGGAGAAGGCTACACCTTC | CASSQGQGEGYTF
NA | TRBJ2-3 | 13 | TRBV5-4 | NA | TGTGCCAGCAGCTTGGCCGAGGGAGATACGCAGTATTTT | CASSLAEGDTQYF
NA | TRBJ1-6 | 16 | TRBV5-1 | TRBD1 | TGCGCCAGCAGCTCTACGGACAGGGGCTATAATTCACCCCTCCACTTT | CASSSTDRGYNSPLHF
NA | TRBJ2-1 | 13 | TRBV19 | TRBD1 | TGTGCCAGTAGTATTGGACAGGGCGATGAGCAGTTCTTC | CASSIGQGDEQFF
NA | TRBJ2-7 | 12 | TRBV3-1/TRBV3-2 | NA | TGTGCCAGCAGCCAAGGAGGATACGAGCAGTACTTC | CASSQGGYEQYF
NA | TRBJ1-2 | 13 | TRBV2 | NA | TGTGCCAGCAGTGAAACAGGGTCCCGAGGCTACACCTTC | CASSETGSRGYTF
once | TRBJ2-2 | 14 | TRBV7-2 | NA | TGTGCCAGCAGCCTAGACGGGAGCACCGGGGAGCTGTTTTTT | CASSLDGSTGELFF
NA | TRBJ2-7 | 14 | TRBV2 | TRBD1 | TGTGCCAGCAGGGCTACAGGGGGCCGGTACGAGCAGTACTTC | CASRATGGRYEQYF
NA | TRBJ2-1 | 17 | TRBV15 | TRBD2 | TGTGCCACCAGCAGAGTGTCGGCTAGCGGGGGATGGTGGGAGCAGTTCTTC | CATSRVSASGGWWEQFF
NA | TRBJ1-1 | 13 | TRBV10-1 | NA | TGCGCCAGCAGTGAGACAAGGGGGACTGAAGCTTTCTTT | CASSETRGTEAFF
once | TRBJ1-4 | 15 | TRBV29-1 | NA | TGCAGCGTTGCTCCCGCCGGAGTCTCGAATGAAAAACTGTTTTTT | CSVAPAGVSNEKLFF
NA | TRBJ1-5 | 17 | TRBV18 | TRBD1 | TGTGCCAGCTCCCTCGGACAGGGGGCTTATAGCAATCAGCCCCAGCATTTT | CASSLGQGAYSNQPQHF
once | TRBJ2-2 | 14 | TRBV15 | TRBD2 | TGTGCCACCAGGACTAGCGGGGGCACCGGGGAGCTGTTTTTT | CATRTSGGTGELFF
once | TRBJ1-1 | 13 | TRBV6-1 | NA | TGTGCCAGCAGTGAACTCTACCTCACTGAAGCTTTCTTT | CASSELYLTEAFF
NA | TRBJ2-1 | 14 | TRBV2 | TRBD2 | TGTGCCAGCACTGGACTAGCGCTCTACAATGAGCAGTTCTTC | CASTGLALYNEQFF
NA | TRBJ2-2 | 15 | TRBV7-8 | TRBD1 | TGTGCCAGCAGCTTCGGACAGGCGAACACCGGGGAGCTGTTTTTT | CASSFGQANTGELFF
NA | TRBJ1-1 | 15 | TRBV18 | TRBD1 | TGTGCCAGCTCACCACCCGGACAGGGTGGCACTGAAGCTTTCTTT | CASSPPGQGGTEAFF
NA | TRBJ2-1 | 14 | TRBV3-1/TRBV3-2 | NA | TGTGCCAGCAGCCAAGATTCAGCGACTCGGGGTGTTTTCTTC | CASSQDSATRGVFF
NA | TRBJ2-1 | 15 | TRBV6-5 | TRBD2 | TGTGCCAGCAGTTACCCTAGCGGGATCTACAATGAGCAGTTCTTC | CASSYPSGIYNEQFF
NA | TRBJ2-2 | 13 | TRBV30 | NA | TGTGCCTGGAGTGTATGGGGGCCCGGGGAGCTGTTTTTT | CAWSVWGPGELFF
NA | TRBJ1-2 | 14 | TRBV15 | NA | TGTGCCACCAGCAGAGATACAGGGAACTATGGCTACACCTTC | CATSRDTGNYGYTF
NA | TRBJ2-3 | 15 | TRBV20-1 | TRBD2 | TGCAGTGCTAGTTCGAGCGGGGGGGCGGTAGATACGCAGTATTTT | CSASSSGGAVDTQYF
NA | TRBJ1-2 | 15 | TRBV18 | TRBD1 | TGTGCCAGCTCACCCACCGGGACAGGGAACTATGGCTACACCTTC | CASSPTGTGNYGYTF
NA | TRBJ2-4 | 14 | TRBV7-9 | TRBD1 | TGTGCCAGCAGCTCCGGGACAGGGGGTATCATTCAGTACTTC | CASSSGTGGIIQYF
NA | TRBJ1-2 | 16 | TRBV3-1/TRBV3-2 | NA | TGTGCCAGCAGCCAAGATCCAGGCAGTCAAGTAAGTGGCTACACCTTC | CASSQDPGSQVSGYTF
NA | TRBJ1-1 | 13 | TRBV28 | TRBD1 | TGTGCCAGCCACCGGGACAGGGTTACTGAAGCTTTCTTT | CASHRDRVTEAFF
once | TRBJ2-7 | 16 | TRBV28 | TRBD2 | TGTGCCAGCAGTGGCGGGACTAGCGGACAATCCTCCGAGCAGTACTTC | CASSGGTSGQSSEQYF
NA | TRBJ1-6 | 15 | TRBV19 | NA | TGTGCCAGTAGTATGGCGGGACGGGCCAATTCACCCCTCCACTTT | CASSMAGRANSPLHF
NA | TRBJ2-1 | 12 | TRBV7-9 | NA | TGTGCCAGCAGCTCCGGGACTTTCGGGCAGTTCTTC | CASSSGTFGQFF
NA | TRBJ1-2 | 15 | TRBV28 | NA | TGTGCCACCCAACGCGCGGGGACCATAGAATGGGGCTACACCTTC | CATQRAGTIEWGYTF
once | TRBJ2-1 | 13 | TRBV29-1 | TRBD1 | TGCAGCGTTGGTCGAGGACAGGGGATTGAGCAGTTCTTC | CSVGRGQGIEQFF
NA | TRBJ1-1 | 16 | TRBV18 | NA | TGTGCCAGCTCACCACTCGAGGGTCGCATGAACACTGAAGCTTTCTTT | CASSPLEGRMNTEAFF
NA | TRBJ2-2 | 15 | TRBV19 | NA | TGTGCCAGTAGTATAGAGGGGCCGAACACCGGGGAGCTGTTTTTT | CASSIEGPNTGELFF
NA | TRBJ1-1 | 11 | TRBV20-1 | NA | TGCAGTGCTAGGTCAGGGGCTGAAGCTTTCTTT | CSARSGAEAFF
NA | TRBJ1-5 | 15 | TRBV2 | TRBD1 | TGTGCCAGCAAACCCGCAACAGGGGATGATCAGCCCCAGCATTTT | CASKPATGDDQPQHF